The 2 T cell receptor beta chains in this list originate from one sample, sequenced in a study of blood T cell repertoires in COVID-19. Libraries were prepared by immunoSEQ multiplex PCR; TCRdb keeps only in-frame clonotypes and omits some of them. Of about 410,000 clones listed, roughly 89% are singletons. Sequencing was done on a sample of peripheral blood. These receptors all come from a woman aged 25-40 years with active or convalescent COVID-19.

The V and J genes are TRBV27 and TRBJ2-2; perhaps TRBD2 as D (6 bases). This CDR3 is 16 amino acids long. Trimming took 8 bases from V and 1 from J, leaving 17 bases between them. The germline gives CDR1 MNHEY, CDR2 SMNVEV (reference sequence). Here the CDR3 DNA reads TGTGCCAGCGGGTTCCTAGCGCAGATGAACACCGGGGAGCTGTTTTTT. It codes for CASGFLAQMNTGELFF.

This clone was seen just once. The CDR3 here is CASSYSGRGKNGYTF. CDR3 nucleotide sequence: TGTGCCAGCAGTTACTCCGGCAGGGGTAAAAATGGCTACACCTTC. V is TRBV6-6 and J is TRBJ1-2, with D perhaps TRBD1 (6 bases). Trimming stripped 0 bases from V and 6 bases from J, with 14 bases between. This CDR3 comprises 15 residues. Germline CDR1 and CDR2: MNHNY and SVGAGI (reference sequence).